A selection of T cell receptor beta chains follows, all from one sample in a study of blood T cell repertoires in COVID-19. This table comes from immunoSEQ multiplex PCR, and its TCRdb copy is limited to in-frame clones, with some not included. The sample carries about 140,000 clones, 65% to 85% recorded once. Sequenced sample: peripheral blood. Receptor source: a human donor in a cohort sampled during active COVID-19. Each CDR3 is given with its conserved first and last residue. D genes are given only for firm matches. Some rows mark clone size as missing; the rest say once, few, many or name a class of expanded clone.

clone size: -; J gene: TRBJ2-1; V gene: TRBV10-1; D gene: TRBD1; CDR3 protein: CASSGGDRNYNEQFF; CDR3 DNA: TGCGCCAGCAGTGGAGGGGACAGGAACTACAATGAGCAGTTCTTC
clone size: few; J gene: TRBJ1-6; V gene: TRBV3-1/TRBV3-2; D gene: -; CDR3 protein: CASSRRQFDSDNSPLHF; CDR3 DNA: TGTGCCAGCAGCCGTCGACAGTTTGACTCCGATAATTCACCCCTCCACTTT
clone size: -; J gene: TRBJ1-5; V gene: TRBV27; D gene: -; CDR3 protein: CASSRQFSNQPQHF; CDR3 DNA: TGTGCCAGCAGTCGACAGTTTAGCAATCAGCCCCAGCATTTT
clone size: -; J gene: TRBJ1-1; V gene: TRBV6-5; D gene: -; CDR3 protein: CASSYSRETYTEAFF; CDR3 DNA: TGTGCCAGCAGTTACTCAAGGGAGACCTACACTGAAGCTTTCTTT
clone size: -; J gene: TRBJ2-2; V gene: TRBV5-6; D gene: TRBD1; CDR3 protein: CASSPDRGLWELFF; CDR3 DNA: TGTGCCAGCAGCCCTGACAGGGGGCTGTGGGAGCTGTTTTTT
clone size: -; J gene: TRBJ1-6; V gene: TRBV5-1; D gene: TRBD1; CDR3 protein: CASSPDRVISSPLHF; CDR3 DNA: TGCGCCAGCAGCCCTGACAGGGTTATTAGTTCACCCCTCCACTTT
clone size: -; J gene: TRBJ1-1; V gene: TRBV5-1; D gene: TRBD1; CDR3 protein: CASSPRGQGQGEAFF; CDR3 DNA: TGCGCCAGCAGCCCCCGAGGACAGGGGCAAGGTGAAGCTTTCTTT
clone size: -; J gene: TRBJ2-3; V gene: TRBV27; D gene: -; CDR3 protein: CASSSLGSTQYF; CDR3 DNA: TGTGCCAGCAGTTCCCTCGGGAGTACGCAGTATTTT
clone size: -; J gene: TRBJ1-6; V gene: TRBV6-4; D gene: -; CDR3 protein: CASGPLGQGTYNSPLHF; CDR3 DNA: TGTGCCAGCGGACCGCTTGGGCAGGGCACCTATAATTCACCCCTCCACTTT
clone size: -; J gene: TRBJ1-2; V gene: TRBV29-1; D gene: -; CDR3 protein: CSAARRNYGYTF; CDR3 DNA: TGCAGCGCTGCGCGGAGGAACTATGGCTACACCTTC
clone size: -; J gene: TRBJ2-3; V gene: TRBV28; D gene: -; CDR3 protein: CASRPASGTNTDTQYF; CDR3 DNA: TGTGCCAGCAGGCCAGCCTCCGGGACAAACACAGATACGCAGTATTTT
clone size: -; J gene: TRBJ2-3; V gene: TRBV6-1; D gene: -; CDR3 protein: CASSASSAGAMADTQYF; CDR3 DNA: TGTGCCAGCAGTGCCTCATCGGCAGGGGCCATGGCAGATACGCAGTATTTT
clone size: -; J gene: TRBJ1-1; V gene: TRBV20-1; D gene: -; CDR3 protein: CSARDRTEAFF; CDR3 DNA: TGCAGTGCTAGAGATCGCACTGAAGCTTTCTTT
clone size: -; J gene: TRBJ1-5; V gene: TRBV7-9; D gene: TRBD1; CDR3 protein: CASSLGQGDLSNQPQHF; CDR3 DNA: TGTGCCAGCAGCTTAGGGCAGGGGGATCTTAGCAATCAGCCCCAGCATTTT
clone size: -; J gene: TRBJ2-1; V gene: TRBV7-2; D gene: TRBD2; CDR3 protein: CASSLAGAGGHEQFF; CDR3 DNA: TGTGCCAGCAGCTTAGCGGGAGCGGGGGGGCATGAGCAGTTCTTC
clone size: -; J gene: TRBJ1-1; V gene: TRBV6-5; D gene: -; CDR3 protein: CASSYGTVGTEAFF; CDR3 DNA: TGTGCCAGCAGTTACGGGACTGTGGGCACTGAAGCTTTCTTT
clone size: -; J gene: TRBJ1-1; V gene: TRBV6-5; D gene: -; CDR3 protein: CATTGHGTINTEAFF; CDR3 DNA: TGTGCCACCACGGGTCACGGGACTATCAACACTGAAGCTTTCTTT
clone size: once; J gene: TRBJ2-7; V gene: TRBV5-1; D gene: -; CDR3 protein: CASSLGPGKDEQYF; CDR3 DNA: TGCGCCAGCAGCTTGGGCCCGGGGAAAGACGAGCAGTACTTC
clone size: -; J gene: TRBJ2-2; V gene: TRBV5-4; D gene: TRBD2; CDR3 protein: CASSRAAGGMLTGELFF; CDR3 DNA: TGTGCCAGCAGCCGGGCAGCGGGGGGGATGCTCACCGGGGAGCTGTTTTTT
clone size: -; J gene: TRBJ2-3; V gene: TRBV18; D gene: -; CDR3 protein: CASSREDSTDTQYF; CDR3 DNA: TGTGCCAGCTCCCGGGAAGACAGCACAGATACGCAGTATTTT
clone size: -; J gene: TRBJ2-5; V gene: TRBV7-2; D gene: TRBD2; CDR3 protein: CASSRGLAEGHF; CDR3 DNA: TGTGCCAGCAGCCGAGGACTAGCAGAAGGGCACTTC
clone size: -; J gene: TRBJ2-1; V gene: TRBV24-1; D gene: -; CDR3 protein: CATSDSSNEQFF; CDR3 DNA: TGTGCCACCAGTGATTCGAGCAATGAGCAGTTCTTC
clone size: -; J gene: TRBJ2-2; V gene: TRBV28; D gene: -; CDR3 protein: CASSPLERINTGELFF; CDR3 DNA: TGTGCCAGCAGTCCCCTTGAGAGAATAAACACCGGGGAGCTGTTTTTT
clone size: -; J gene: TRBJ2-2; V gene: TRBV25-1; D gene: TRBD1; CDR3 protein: CASSDRQGRGGELFF; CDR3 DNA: TGTGCCAGCAGTGACCGACAGGGGCGCGGCGGGGAGCTGTTTTTT
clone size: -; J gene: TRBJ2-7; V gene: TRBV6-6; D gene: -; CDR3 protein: CASAGQLSSYEQYF; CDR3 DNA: TGTGCCAGCGCGGGACAGTTGAGCTCCTACGAGCAGTACTTC
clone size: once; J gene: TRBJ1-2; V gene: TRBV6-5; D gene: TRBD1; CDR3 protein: CASSSRQGRGYTF; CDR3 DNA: TGTGCCAGCAGTTCTAGACAGGGTAGGGGCTACACCTTC
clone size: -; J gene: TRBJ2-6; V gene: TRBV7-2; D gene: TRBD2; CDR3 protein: CASSLLAGAPPGANVLTF; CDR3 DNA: TGTGCCAGCAGTTTACTAGCGGGGGCCCCCCCTGGGGCCAACGTCCTGACTTTC
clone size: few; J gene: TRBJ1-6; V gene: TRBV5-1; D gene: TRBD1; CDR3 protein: CASRRGQGNSPLHF; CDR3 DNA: TGCGCCAGCAGGAGGGGACAGGGAAATTCACCCCTCCACTTT
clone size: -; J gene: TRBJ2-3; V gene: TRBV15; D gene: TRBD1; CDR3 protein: CATSRTGTGGGTDTQYF; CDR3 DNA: TGTGCCACCAGCAGGACCGGGACAGGGGGCGGGACAGATACGCAGTATTTT
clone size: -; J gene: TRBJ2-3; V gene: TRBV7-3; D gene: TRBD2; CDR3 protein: CASSLRLAGGTTDTQYF; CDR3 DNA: TGTGCCAGCAGCTTAAGGCTAGCGGGGGGTACTACAGATACGCAGTATTTT
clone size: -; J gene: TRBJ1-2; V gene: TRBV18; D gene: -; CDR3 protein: CASSPSSGVQGYTF; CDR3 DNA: TGTGCCAGCTCACCCTCCTCGGGGGTACAAGGCTACACCTTC
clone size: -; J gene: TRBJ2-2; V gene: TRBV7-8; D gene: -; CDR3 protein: CASSLSGAGELFF; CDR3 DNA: TGTGCCAGCAGCTTATCGGGAGCCGGGGAGCTGTTTTTT
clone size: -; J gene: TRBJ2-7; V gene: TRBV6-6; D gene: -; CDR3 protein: CASRSGTNYEQYF; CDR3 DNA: TGTGCCAGCAGATCCGGGACAAACTACGAGCAGTACTTC
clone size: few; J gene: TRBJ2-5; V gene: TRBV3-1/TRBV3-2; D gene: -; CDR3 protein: CASSSVGGAQETQYF; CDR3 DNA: TGTGCCAGCAGCTCCGTCGGGGGAGCCCAAGAGACCCAGTACTTC
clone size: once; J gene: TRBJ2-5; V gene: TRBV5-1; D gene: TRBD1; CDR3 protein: CASSLEQGARGTQYF; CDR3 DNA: TGCGCCAGCAGCTTAGAGCAGGGGGCGAGGGGGACCCAGTACTTC
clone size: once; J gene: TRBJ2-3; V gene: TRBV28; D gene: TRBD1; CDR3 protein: CARTGTESTDTQYF; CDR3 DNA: TGTGCCAGAACCGGGACAGAGAGCACAGATACGCAGTATTTT
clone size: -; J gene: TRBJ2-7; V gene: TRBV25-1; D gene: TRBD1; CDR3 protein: CASSTGTGYLEQYF; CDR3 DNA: TGTGCCAGCAGTACCGGGACAGGGTATCTCGAGCAGTACTTC
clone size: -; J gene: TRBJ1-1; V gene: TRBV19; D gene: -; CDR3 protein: CASSVTSRGLNTEAFF; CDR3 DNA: TGTGCCAGTAGTGTCACCTCCCGGGGATTGAACACTGAAGCTTTCTTT
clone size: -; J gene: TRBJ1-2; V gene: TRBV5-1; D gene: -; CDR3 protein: CASSLGQNYGYTF; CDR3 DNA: TGCGCCAGCAGCTTGGGACAGAACTATGGCTACACCTTC
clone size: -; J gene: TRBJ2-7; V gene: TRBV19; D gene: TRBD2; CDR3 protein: CASSMAGGYEQYF; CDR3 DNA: TGTGCCAGTAGTATGGCGGGGGGCTACGAGCAGTACTTC
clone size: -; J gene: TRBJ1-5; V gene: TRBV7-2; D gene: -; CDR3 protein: CASSPRRGDQPQHF; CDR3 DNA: TGTGCCAGCAGCCCCCGGCGGGGTGATCAGCCCCAGCATTTT
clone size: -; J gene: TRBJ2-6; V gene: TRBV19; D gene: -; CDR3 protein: CASSIRAKSSGANVLTF; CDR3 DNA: TGTGCCAGTAGTATCAGGGCTAAAAGCTCTGGGGCCAACGTCCTGACTTTC
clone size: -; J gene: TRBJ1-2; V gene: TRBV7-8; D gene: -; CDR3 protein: CASREAPANYGYTF; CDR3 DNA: TGTGCCAGCAGGGAGGCTCCAGCTAACTATGGCTACACCTTC
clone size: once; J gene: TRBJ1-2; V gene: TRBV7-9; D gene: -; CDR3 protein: CASSLGRYGYTF; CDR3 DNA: TGTGCCAGCAGCTTAGGGAGGTATGGCTACACCTTC
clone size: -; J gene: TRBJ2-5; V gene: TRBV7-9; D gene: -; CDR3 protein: CASSRSETQYF; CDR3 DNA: TGTGCCAGCAGCCGAAGCGAGACCCAGTACTTC
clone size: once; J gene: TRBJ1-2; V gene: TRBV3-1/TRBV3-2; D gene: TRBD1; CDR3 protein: CASSHGQGDGYTF; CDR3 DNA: TGTGCCAGCAGCCACGGACAGGGCGATGGCTACACCTTC